What follows are 18 T cell receptor beta chains derived from one specimen sequenced in a study of cytomegalovirus exposure and HLA in healthy donors. A multiplex PCR was run with 60 Vbeta primers and 13 Jbeta primers. Clones were sequenced by immunoSEQ multiplex PCR, and TCRdb holds only the in-frame ones, with some missing. The sample has about 59,000 clones; roughly 75% are singletons. Source material: PBMCs. All receptors derive from a man in his thirties or forties in good health and CMV-seropositive.

The rearrangement links TRBV11-2 to TRBJ1-1; 9 bases match TRBD1. This CDR3 has 14 residues. The V and J ends lost 3 bases and 5 bases, in that order; junction bases with no gene match: 4. Germline CDR1 reads SGHAT; CDR2 reads FQNNGV. CDR3 loop: CASSFGQGRTEAFF. The CDR3, as DNA: TGTGCCAGCAGCTTTGGACAGGGGCGGACTGAAGCTTTCTTT. The full variable domain, completed using reference TRBV11-2 and TRBJ1-1, is EAGVAQSPRYKIIEKRQSVAFWCNPISGHATLYWYQQILGQGPKLLIQFQNNGVVDDSQLPKDRFSAERLKGVDSTLKIQPAKLEDSAVYLCASSFGQGRTEAFFGQGTRLTVV.

In DNA, the CDR3 is TGTGCCAGCAGCTTAGGCACAGGGGGCGCAGAGACCCAGTACTTC. Protein sequence: CASSLGTGGAETQYF. This sequence joins TRBV7-9 and TRBJ2-5; 9 nucleotides agree with TRBD1. V lost 1 base, J lost 4 bases, and 4 bases stayed unmatched. The CDR3 has 15 residues. In germline, CDR1 is SEHNR, CDR2 FQNEAQ (reference sequence).

V gene TRBV10-3 combines with J gene TRBJ1-1; D possibly corresponds to TRBD1 (6 bases). The CDR3 covers 14 residues. Germline V gene sequence: CDR1 ENHRY, CDR2 SYGVKD. V was clipped by 7 bases and J by 2 bases, with 14 bases between them. CDR3 coding DNA: TGTGCCATCAAACGGACAGAAACCAACACTGAAGCTTTCTTT. Encoded protein: CAIKRTETNTEAFF.

V and J are TRBV4-2 and TRBJ2-7; D remains ambiguous. V was trimmed by 1 base and J by 4 bases, leaving 5 bases between them. Germline V gives CDR1 LGHNA, CDR2 YNFKEQ. The CDR3 consists of 12 residues. This CDR3 is CASSQVPYEQYF. For the CDR3, the DNA is TGTGCCAGCAGCCAAGTCCCGTACGAGCAGTACTTC.

The rearrangement joins TRBV7-9 to TRBJ1-5; D ambiguous. V was cut by 3 bases and J by 5 bases, with 5 bases left in between. CDR1 and CDR2 from the germline V gene are SEHNR and FQNEAQ (reference sequence). The CDR3 length is 12 residues. Here the CDR3 reads CASSFSDQPQHF. CDR3 DNA: TGTGCCAGCAGCTTCAGTGATCAGCCCCAGCATTTT.

The gene calls are TRBV28 and TRBJ2-1; D is ambiguous. The V end was cut by 4 bases, the J end by 11 bases, with 12 bases between. Germline values: CDR1 MDHEN, CDR2 SYDVKM. This CDR3 is 12 amino acids long. The chain's CDR3 is CASSSPPNQQFF. CDR3 bases: TGTGCCAGCAGTTCCCCACCTAATCAGCAGTTCTTC.

The chain is built from TRBV19 and TRBJ2-3; 11 bases are a match to TRBD2. Germline V gives CDR1 LNHDA, CDR2 SQIVND (reference sequence). The CDR3 is made up of 17 amino acids. Germline trimming cut 3 bases from V and 2 bases from J; bases unmatched to any gene: 7. CDR3: CASSMLAGGPNTDTQYF. The CDR3 DNA reads as TGTGCCAGTAGTATGCTAGCGGGGGGCCCTAACACAGATACGCAGTATTTT.

J is TRBJ1-2 and V is TRBV6-5; TRBD1 agrees at 9 bases. Germline V gene sequence: CDR1 MNHEY, CDR2 SVGAGI. This CDR3 spans 13 amino acids. Germline trimming cut 0 bases from V and 10 bases from J; bases unmatched to any gene: 3. CDR3 loop: CASSYSRDRVYTF. CDR3 nucleotides: TGTGCCAGCAGTTACTCGCGGGACAGGGTCTACACCTTC.

This chain uses TRBV19 with TRBJ1-2; the match to TRBD1 covers 7 bases. The CDR3 runs to 15 residues. Germline V gives CDR1 LNHDA, CDR2 SQIVND (reference sequence). J lost 4 bases, V lost 8 bases, and 13 bases had no gene match. The CDR3: CASRLRQGLSYGYTF. DNA for the CDR3: TGTGCCAGTCGCTTAAGACAGGGACTCTCCTATGGCTACACCTTC.

The chain is built from TRBV7-2 and TRBJ2-1; possibly TRBD2 for D (6 bases). Looked up from germline, CDR1 is SGHTA and CDR2 is FQGNSA. The CDR3 extends over 16 amino acids. V was trimmed by 1 base and J by 4 bases, leaving 14 bases between them. The CDR3 spells CASSLGRLVRYNEQFF. The CDR3 DNA reads TGTGCCAGCAGCTTAGGGAGACTAGTGCGATACAATGAGCAGTTCTTC.

The genes are TRBV4-2 and TRBJ1-1; D not resolved. V lost 1 base and J lost 5, with 17 bases in between. Germline V gene sequence: CDR1 LGHNA, CDR2 YNFKEQ. The CDR3 runs to 16 residues. CDR3 bases: TGTGCCAGCAGCCAAGTCCTGCGGGGAAGGGATACTGAAGCTTTCTTT. Translated: CASSQVLRGRDTEAFF.

V and J are TRBV4-1 and TRBJ2-7, with TRBD1 matching over 10 bases. The CDR3 consists of 15 residues. The germline CDR1 and CDR2 sequences are MGHRA and YSYEKL. The junction had 14 bases not matched to a gene; V was cut back by 10 bases and J by 5 bases. The CDR3 reads CATTMAGTGDNEQYF. CDR3 DNA: TGCGCCACTACAATGGCCGGGACAGGGGACAACGAGCAGTACTTC.

The chain carries TRBV6-5 and TRBJ2-1; 7 positions agree with TRBD1. The V gene's germline CDR1 is MNHEY and CDR2 SVGAGI. J lost 13 bases, V lost 5 bases, and 8 bases had no gene match. There are 12 residues in the CDR3. For the CDR3, the DNA is TGTGCCAGCAGTGGGACAGCCCTACGACAGTTCTTC. Protein sequence: CASSGTALRQFF.

V and J are TRBV19 and TRBJ1-6, with 9 bases that match TRBD1. This CDR3 has 14 amino acids. The V and J ends lost 4 bases and 10 bases, in that order; junction bases with no gene match: 5. Germline V lookup: CDR1 LNHDA, CDR2 SQIVND (reference sequence). The CDR3 DNA follows: TGTGCCAGTAGTAGGGACAGGGTTCTCTCACCCCTCCACTTT. Translated, it gives CASSRDRVLSPLHF. The whole variable domain, remainder taken from reference TRBV19 and TRBJ1-6, is DGGITQSPKYLFRKEGQNVTLSCEQNLNHDAMYWYRQDPGQGLRLIYYSQIVNDFQKGDIAEGYSVSREKKESFPLTVTSAQKNPTAFYLCASSRDRVLSPLHFGNGTRLTVT.

This chain uses TRBV10-3 with TRBJ1-1; no clear D. V was clipped by 10 bases and J by 1 base, with 10 bases between them. CDR3 length: 12 amino acids. Germline values: CDR1 ENHRY, CDR2 SYGVKD. As DNA, the CDR3 is TGTGCCACCACCGCGGGGAACACTGAAGCTTTCTTT. This encodes CATTAGNTEAFF.

V is TRBV11-2 and J is TRBJ1-1; unclear D gene. CDR3 length equals 12 residues. Germline V gene lookup returns CDR1 SGHAT and CDR2 FQNNGV. The V end lost 3 bases, the J end lost 3 bases, and 5 bases lay between the germline ends. CDR3 sequence reads: CASSLIDTEAFF. In DNA, the CDR3 is TGTGCCAGCAGCTTGATAGACACTGAAGCTTTCTTT.

The gene calls are TRBV19 and TRBJ1-5; 9 bases align to TRBD1. The CDR3 sequence is 15 residues long. V dropped 1 base and J dropped 6; count of bases not matched to a gene: 4. From germline, CDR1 is LNHDA and CDR2 SQIVND (reference sequence). This chain's CDR3 is CASSIGTGVGQPQHF. The DNA for the CDR3 is TGTGCCAGTAGTATAGGGACAGGGGTCGGTCAGCCCCAGCATTTT.

The genes are TRBV7-6 and TRBJ2-7; D perhaps matches TRBD1 (6 bases). The germline CDR1 and CDR2 sequences are SGHVS and FNYEAQ. This CDR3 has 15 amino acids. Deletions cut 5 bases from V and 3 bases from J, with 17 bases between. The CDR3, as DNA: TGTGCCAGCAGCCCAGGGGATGGAGGCGTCTACGAGCAGTACTTC. The encoded protein is CASSPGDGGVYEQYF.